This TCR beta chain came from a study of shared clonotypes between healthy human individuals. Study at large: Per donor, three plates held CD4 naive cells, three held CD4 memory, two held CD8 naive and one held CD8 memory. Study outcomes and limitations: Roughly 5% of naive CD4 clonotypes were shared across several donors. Naive subsets tended to show greater estimated richness than memory subsets. Sorted-subset sequencing was shown by rarefaction to be incomplete despite large depth.

Notes on this clone: As yet, its antigen is unknown. The sample holds other DNA sequences that translate to the same CDR3.

Sequencing used immunoSEQ multiplex PCR; TCRdb keeps in-frame clones, though not all of them. The sample lists around 700,000 clones, around 72% occurring once. Germline loops: CDR1 SGHRS, CDR2 YFSETQ. This CDR3 spans 14 amino acids. With V trimmed by 4 bases and J by 6 bases, 8 bases remained unmatched. Sequenced input: memory CD4+ T cells sorted from blood. Subset: CD45RA-negative fraction. The TCR originated in a woman younger than 45 in good health. V is TRBV5-1 and J is TRBJ2-7, with 9 bases aligning to TRBD1. The CDR3 DNA reads TGCGCCAGCAGCCCAGGGACAGGGACTCTCGAGCAGTACTTC. Amino acid sequence: CASSPGTGTLEQYF.